The clone carrying this TCR beta chain was seen only once. Repertoires were generated with immunoSEQ multiplex PCR, while TCRdb's copy carries only in-frame clones and drops some. Altogether fewer than 450,000 clones are present, more than 75% being singletons, with the ten largest covering roughly 3.3%. The entry originates in a study of blood T cell repertoires in COVID-19. Germline lookup yields CDR1 LGHNA and CDR2 YSLEER. The CDR3 spans 17 residues. Losses at the gene ends were 0 bases for V and 4 bases for J; bases not matched to a gene: 11. Material for sequencing was peripheral blood. The TCR sequence derives from a woman aged 18-35 years who had recovered from COVID-19. The chain joins TRBV4-3 to TRBJ1-2; 7 positions match TRBD1. The CDR3 sequence is CASSQEAITTGSYGYTF. CDR3 nucleotides: TGCGCCAGCAGCCAAGAAGCAATCACGACAGGGTCCTATGGCTACACCTTC.